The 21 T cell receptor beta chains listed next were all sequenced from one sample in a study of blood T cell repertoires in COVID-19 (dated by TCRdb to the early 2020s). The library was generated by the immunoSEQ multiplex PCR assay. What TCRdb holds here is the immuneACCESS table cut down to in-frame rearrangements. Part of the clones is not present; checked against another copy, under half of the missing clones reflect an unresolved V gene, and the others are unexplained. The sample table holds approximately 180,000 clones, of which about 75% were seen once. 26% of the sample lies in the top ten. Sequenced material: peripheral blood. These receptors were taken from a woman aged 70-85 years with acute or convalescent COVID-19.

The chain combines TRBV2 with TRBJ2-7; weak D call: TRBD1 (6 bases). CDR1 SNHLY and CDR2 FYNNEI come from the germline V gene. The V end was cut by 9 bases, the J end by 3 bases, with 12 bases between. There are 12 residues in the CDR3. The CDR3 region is CASKLDSYEQYF. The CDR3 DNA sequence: TGTGCCAGTAAGCTGGACAGCTACGAGCAGTACTTC.

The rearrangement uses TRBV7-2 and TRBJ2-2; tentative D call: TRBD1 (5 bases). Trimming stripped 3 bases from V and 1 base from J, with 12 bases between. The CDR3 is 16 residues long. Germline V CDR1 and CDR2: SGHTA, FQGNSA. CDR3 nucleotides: TGTGCCAGCAGCTTCGGCAGGGTGGGGAACACCGGGGAGCTGTTTTTT. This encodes CASSFGRVGNTGELFF.

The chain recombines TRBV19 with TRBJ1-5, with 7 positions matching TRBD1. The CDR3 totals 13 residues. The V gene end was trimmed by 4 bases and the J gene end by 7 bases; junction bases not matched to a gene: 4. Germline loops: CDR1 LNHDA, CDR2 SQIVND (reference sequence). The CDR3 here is CASSRQGDQPQHF. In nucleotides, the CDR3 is TGTGCCAGTAGTAGACAGGGCGACCAGCCCCAGCATTTT.

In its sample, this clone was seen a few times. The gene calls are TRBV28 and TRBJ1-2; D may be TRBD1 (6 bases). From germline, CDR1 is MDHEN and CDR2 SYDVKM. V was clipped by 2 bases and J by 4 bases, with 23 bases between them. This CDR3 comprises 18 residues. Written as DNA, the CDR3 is TGTGCCAGCAGTTTAGATCTTTACGGGGGGCGGTTAGGCTATGGCTACACCTTC. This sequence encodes CASSLDLYGGRLGYGYTF.

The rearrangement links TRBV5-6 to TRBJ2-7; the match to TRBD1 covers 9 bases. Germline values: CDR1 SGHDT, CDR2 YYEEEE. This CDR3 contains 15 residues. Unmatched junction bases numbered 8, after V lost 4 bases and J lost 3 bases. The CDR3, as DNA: TGTGCCAGCAGCCCAAGCCCGACAGGGGGCTACGAGCAGTACTTC. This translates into CASSPSPTGGYEQYF.

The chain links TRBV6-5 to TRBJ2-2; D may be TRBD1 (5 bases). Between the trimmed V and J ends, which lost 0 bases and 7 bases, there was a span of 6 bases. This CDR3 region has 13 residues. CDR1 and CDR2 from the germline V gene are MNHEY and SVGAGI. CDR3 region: CASSYSTVGELFF. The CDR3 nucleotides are TGTGCCAGCAGTTACTCGACAGTCGGGGAGCTGTTTTTT.

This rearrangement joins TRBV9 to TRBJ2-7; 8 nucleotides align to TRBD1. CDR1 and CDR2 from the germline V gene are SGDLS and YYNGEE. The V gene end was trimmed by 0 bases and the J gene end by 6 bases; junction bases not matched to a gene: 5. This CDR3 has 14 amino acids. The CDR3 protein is CASSVETGGSEQYF. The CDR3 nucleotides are TGTGCCAGCAGCGTAGAAACAGGGGGTAGCGAGCAGTACTTC.

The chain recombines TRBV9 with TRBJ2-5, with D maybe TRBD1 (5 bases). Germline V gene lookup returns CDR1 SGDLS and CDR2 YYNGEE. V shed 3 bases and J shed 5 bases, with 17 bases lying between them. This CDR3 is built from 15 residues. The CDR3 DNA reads TGTGCCAGCAGCGGTGCTGCAGGGTGGATGGAGACCCAGTACTTC. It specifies CASSGAAGWMETQYF.

The CDR3 region has the DNA TGTGCCAGCAGCGTACTGACAGGGAATGATGGCTACACCTTC. Translated, it gives CASSVLTGNDGYTF. This chain connects TRBV2 to TRBJ1-2, with 7 bases aligning to TRBD1. Germline loops: CDR1 SNHLY, CDR2 FYNNEI. Germline trimming cut 6 bases from V and 6 bases from J; bases unmatched to any gene: 10. The CDR3 totals 14 residues.

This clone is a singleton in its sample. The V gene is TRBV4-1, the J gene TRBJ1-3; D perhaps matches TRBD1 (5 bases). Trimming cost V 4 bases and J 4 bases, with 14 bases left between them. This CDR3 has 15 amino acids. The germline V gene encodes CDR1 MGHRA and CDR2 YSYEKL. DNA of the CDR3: TGCGCCAGCAGCCGAACCCAGGGTTCCGGAAACACCATATATTTT. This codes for CASSRTQGSGNTIYF.

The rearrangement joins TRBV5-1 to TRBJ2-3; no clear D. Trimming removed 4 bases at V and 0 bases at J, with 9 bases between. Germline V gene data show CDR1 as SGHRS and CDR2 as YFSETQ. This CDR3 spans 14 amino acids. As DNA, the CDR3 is TGCGCCAGCAGCCTGACACATAGCACAGATACGCAGTATTTT. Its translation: CASSLTHSTDTQYF.

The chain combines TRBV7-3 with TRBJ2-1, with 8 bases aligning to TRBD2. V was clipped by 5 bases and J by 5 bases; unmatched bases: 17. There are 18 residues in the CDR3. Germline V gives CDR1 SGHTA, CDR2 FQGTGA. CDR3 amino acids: CASSATPFPAGVHNEQFF. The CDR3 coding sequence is TGTGCCAGCAGCGCGACACCGTTCCCAGCGGGAGTACACAATGAGCAGTTCTTC.

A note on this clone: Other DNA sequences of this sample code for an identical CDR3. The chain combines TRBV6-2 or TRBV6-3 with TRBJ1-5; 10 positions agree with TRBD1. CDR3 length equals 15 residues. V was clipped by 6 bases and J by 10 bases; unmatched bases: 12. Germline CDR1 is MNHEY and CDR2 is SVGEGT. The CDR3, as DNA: TGTGCCAGCAGGCCTAGCCGGGACAGGGGCCGACCCCAGCATTTT. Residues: CASRPSRDRGRPQHF.

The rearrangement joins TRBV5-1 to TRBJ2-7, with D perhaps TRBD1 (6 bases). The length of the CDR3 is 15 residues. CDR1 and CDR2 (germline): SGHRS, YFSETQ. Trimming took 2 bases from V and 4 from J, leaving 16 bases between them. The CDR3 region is CASSLGQGKGYEQYF. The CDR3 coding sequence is TGCGCCAGCAGCTTAGGGCAGGGGAAGGGATACGAGCAGTACTTC.

The CDR3 reads CASSYSNPGGGQPQHF. CDR3 nucleotides: TGTGCCAGCAGTTACTCGAATCCAGGGGGAGGTCAGCCCCAGCATTTT. The rearrangement links TRBV6-5 to TRBJ1-5; 7 nucleotides agree with TRBD1. Trimming took 0 bases from V and 6 from J; bases not matched to a gene: 8. The CDR3 sequence is 16 residues long. Germline CDR1 reads MNHEY; CDR2 reads SVGAGI.

The CDR3 nucleotides read TGCGCCAGCAGCTTGTGGATTAGCGGGAGCACAGATACGCAGTATTTT. It translates to CASSLWISGSTDTQYF. J is TRBJ2-3 and V is TRBV5-1; 7 nucleotides match TRBD2. This CDR3 spans 16 amino acids. Germline V gene data show CDR1 as SGHRS and CDR2 as YFSETQ. V lost 1 base to trimming and J lost 0 bases; unmatched junction nucleotides: 5.

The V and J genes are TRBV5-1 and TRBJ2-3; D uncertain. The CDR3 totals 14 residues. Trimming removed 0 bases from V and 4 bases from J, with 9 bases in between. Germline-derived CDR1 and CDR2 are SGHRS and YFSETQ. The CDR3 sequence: CASSLVALPDTQYF. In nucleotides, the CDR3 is TGCGCCAGCAGCTTGGTTGCTCTACCAGATACGCAGTATTTT.

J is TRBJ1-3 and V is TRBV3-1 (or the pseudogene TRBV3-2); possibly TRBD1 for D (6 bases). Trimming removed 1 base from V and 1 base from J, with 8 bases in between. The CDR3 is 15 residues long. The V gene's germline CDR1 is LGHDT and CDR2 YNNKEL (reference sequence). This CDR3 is CASSQGTVSGNTIYF. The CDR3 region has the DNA TGTGCCAGCAGCCAAGGGACAGTTTCTGGAAACACCATATATTTT.

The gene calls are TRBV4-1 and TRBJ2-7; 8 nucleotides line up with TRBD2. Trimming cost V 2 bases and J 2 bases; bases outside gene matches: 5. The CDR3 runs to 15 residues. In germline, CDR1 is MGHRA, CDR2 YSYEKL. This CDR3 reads CASSQNSGGTYEQYF. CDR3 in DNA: TGCGCCAGCAGCCAAAACTCGGGAGGGACCTACGAGCAGTACTTC.

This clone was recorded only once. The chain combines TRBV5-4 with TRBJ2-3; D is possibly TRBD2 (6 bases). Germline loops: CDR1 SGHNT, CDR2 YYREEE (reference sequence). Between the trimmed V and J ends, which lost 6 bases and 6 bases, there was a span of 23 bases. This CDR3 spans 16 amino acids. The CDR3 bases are TGTGCCAGCACCATTAAATCGGGACCGGGAGACGATACGCAGTATTTT. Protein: CASTIKSGPGDDTQYF.

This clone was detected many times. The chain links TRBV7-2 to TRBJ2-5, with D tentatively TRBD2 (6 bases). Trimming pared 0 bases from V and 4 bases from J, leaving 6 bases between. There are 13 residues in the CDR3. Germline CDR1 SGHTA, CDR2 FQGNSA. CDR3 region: CASSLAGGETQYF. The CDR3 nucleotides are TGTGCCAGCAGCTTAGCGGGAGGAGAGACCCAGTACTTC.